This paragraph reports one T cell receptor (beta chain). The data derive from a study of T cell changes during pregnancy in multiple sclerosis. The method was immunoSEQ multiplex PCR; TCRdb's version includes in-frame clones alone and lacks a portion of them. Here the sample spans 50,000 to 60,000 clones, approximately 91% being singletons. The receptor's source is a female donor with multiple sclerosis, enrolled in a pregnancy study. Sample: CD4+ T cells from peripheral blood mononuclear cells, taken in the second trimester of pregnancy.

Here the CDR3 reads CASSLNRGGTGELFF. Here the CDR3 DNA reads TGTGCCAGCTCACTCAACAGGGGAGGCACCGGGGAGCTGTTTTTT. The gene calls are TRBV18 and TRBJ2-2; the D gene is possibly TRBD1 (7 bases). CDR3 length: 15 residues. Deletions cut 4 bases from V and 4 bases from J, with 13 bases between. Per germline, CDR1 KGHSH and CDR2 LQKENI. The complete variable domain, with remaining parts taken from reference TRBV18 and TRBJ2-2, reads NAGVMQNPRHLVRRRGQEARLRCSPMKGHSHVYWYRQLPEEGLKFMVYLQKENIIDESGMPKERFSAEFPKEGPSILRIQQVVRGDSAAYFCASSLNRGGTGELFFGEGSRLTVL.